This T cell receptor beta chain was sequenced for a study of technical replicates of blood from four donors (TCRdb year 2017). Including the terminal cysteine and phenylalanine, the CDR3 comprises 13 residues. Left in the record is the CDR3 DNA by itself, 39 bases read in frame from the first base. Trimming costs V 4 bases and J 5 bases, and their ends lie 9 bases apart. CDR1 and CDR2 are drawn from the germline V gene: SNHLY, FYNNEI. Remarks on this clone: Its target antigen remains unknown. No much larger clone is present one base from it, and per-base qualities are unavailable.

Library preparation was by the immunoSEQ multiplex PCR assay. As stored in TCRdb, this immuneACCESS dataset retains in-frame rearrangements with V and J assigned. A fraction of the clones does not appear; measured against another copy, unresolved V genes explain less than half of the discrepancy, and the remainder lacks a known reason. A total of about 67,000 clones appear in this sample, about 97% of them only once. Approximately 0.3% of the sample comes from the top ten. This clonotype was obtained from a human donor in good health. The rearrangement joined TRBV2 to TRBJ1-5; a tentative D call is TRBD1 (5 bases match). Sequences were obtained from T cells isolated from PBMCs. The CDR3 reads CASSASGYQPQHF. The nucleotide sequence is given as TGTGCCAGCAGTGCGTCAGGGTATCAGCCCCAGCATTTT.